This TCR beta chain appears in the sequencing data of a study of T cell changes during pregnancy in multiple sclerosis. This CDR3 spans 19 amino acids. V lost 2 bases to trimming and J lost 2 bases; unmatched junction nucleotides: 7. The germline gives CDR1 LGHNA, CDR2 YNFKEQ. Sequencing was performed with immunoSEQ multiplex PCR; in TCRdb, only in-frame clones are kept and a portion is missing. Among fewer than 70,000 clones listed, 80% to 90% were seen once. This rearrangement joins TRBV4-2 to TRBJ2-3; 16 bases line up with TRBD2. Sequenced material: peripheral blood from another person, used as feeder cells. This receptor was taken from a human donor whose cells served as feeder cells for cultures in a pregnancy study. The DNA of the CDR3 is TGTGCCAGCAGCCAACCCGGGACTAGCGGGGGGGCCTCCACAGATACGCAGTATTTT. It yields the protein CASSQPGTSGGASTDTQYF.